The source of this TCR beta chain is a study of regulatory T cells in long-lasting Graves disease. Overall study: More than 5 years of antithyroid drugs with positive TSH receptor antibodies defined persistent Graves' disease.

Regarding time point: persistent/refractory GD, antithyroid drugs over 5 years with positive TRAb. From PBMCs, RNA was extracted and then used to make the TCR library. HTBI primers from iRepertoire and Arm-PCR of CDR3 regions yielded the TCR beta libraries. TCRdb reprocessed the multiplex PCR reads via MiXCR and lists one record per CDR3 protein. The table records 400,000 to 600,000 distinct CDR3 sequences, approximately 21% of them present only once. Deletions cut 0 bases from V and 13 bases from J, with 10 bases between. In germline, CDR1 is LGHDT, CDR2 YNNKEL (reference sequence). CDR3 length: 13 residues. This clonotype appeared a few times.

Sequences were derived from peripheral blood mononuclear cells (PBMCs), sampled when the disease was refractory, from a patient treated with antithyroid drugs. The chain joins TRBV3-1 to TRBJ1-6; D is possibly TRBD1 (5 bases). The sequence was collected from a female donor with Graves disease. CDR3 residues: CASSQERRDPLHF. Written as DNA, the CDR3 is TGTGCCAGCAGCCAAGAGAGAAGGGACCCCCTCCACTTT. Using reference TRBV3-1 and TRBJ1-6 for the parts outside the CDR3, the full variable domain is DTAVSQTPKYLVTQMGNDKSIKCEQNLGHDTMYWYKQDSKKFLKIMFSYNNKELIINETVPNRFSPKSPDKAHLNLHINSLELGDSAVYFCASSQERRDPLHFGNGTRLTVT.